Listed below are T cell receptor beta chains from one sample, sequenced in a study of beta chain features in type 1 diabetes. Measured with immunoSEQ multiplex PCR; TCRdb has only the in-frame clones, and not every one. The sample includes around 400,000 clones, about 12% of them seen just once. Specimen: naive CD4+ T cells from blood. These receptors all come from a man younger than 30 in good health. The CDR3 runs from the conserved cysteine through the conserved F or W. Fields, in order: V gene, J gene, CDR3 protein.

TRBV15	TRBJ1-1	CATSRRPGNEAFF
TRBV5-1	-	CASSPWTSGDYEQYF
TRBV4-3	TRBJ1-2	CASSQVGVRGYTF
TRBV18	TRBJ2-5	CASSPQGQETQYF
TRBV7-3	TRBJ2-1	CASSPKRQSYNEQFF
TRBV7-2	TRBJ2-3	CASSLEIGRADTQYF
TRBV4-3	TRBJ2-1	CASSQTTSTSYNEQFF
TRBV29-1	TRBJ2-3	CSVEDSGGHYPSTDTQYF
TRBV11-2	TRBJ2-7	CASSLDGLRHWRYEQYF
TRBV27	TRBJ1-2	CASSPPGRGGYTF
TRBV15	TRBJ2-3	CATSGRSTDTQYF
TRBV7-2	-	CASSPDRYEQYF
TRBV19	TRBJ1-2	CASSTGGRGYTF
TRBV27	TRBJ2-3	CASTTGTDTQYF
TRBV27	TRBJ2-7	CASRTAASGQYF
TRBV2	TRBJ2-1	CASQVGNEQFF
TRBV5-1	TRBJ2-7	CASSFLPGTYYEQYF